Listed here is a single T cell receptor (beta chain). No antigen is known for it. No much larger clonotype is one base removed from it; base qualities were not supplied. TCRbeta CDR3 regions were amplified from genomic DNA using the immunoSEQ Assay, a bias-controlled multiplex PCR. The paper's data handling went like this. The number of nucleated cells in each sample was estimated by amplification of reference gene primers within the assay. Sequence reads were collapsed and filtered to measure the absolute abundance of every unique TCRbeta CDR3 rearrangement. Productive Simpson clonality was computed per sample as the square root of Simpson's diversity index over productive rearrangements. In TCRdb, the immuneACCESS table is reduced to in-frame sequences with V and J assigned. These tables do not hold every clone; where another copy was compared, an unresolved V gene accounts for under half, and the others remain unexplained. That table furnishes V, J and clone size, whereas the DNA furnished D and trimming. For this sample the table gives a few hundred thousand clones, of which approximately 87% were detected only once. The ten largest make up about 1.7% of the sample.

The sample is drawn from a study of blood T cell repertoires in COVID-19 (dated by TCRdb to about 2020). A note on the overall study: Collaborator samples came from the United States, Italy and Spain and covered acute and convalescent phases of COVID-19. The dataset comprised deeply sampled blood TCRbeta repertoires from subjects exposed to, actively infected with, or recovered from COVID-19. Samples came from the ongoing ImmuneRACE study (first 160 participants) plus 1,254 subjects from 6 global collaborators. The material from the prospective study consisted of cDNA or gDNA derived from T cells, B-cell-depleted T cells, or PBMCs. Where available, HLA class I and class II types were taken from metadata supplied by the sample provider and were not determined by assay-based typing. A de-identified subject ID, COVID-19 status, age in years and sex were almost always included in the sample metadata. The repertoires were released in a freely available public database intended as a resource for research on the immune response to SARS-CoV-2. Overall study results and their limits: How much clinical and demographic metadata was included differed by source and by participant, and the metadata was provided uncurated.

In the prospective study, participants were roughly 18 to 95 years old, resided in about two dozen geographic areas of the United States, and were enrolled through a virtual design. In the prospective study, cohorts were assigned on the basis of participant-reported clinical history obtained from a screening survey and a study questionnaire. Recovered participants in ImmuneRACE Cohort 3 were defined by two consecutive negative NP/OP PCR tests, clearance by a healthcare professional, or resolution of symptoms. Each participant in the prospective study had whole blood, serum and a nasopharyngeal or oropharyngeal swab collected by mobile phlebotomists. Additional blood draws and questionnaires over an approximately 2-month period could optionally be provided by prospective study participants. Before DNA extraction, blood samples from the prospective study were shipped at room temperature or frozen.

The CDR3 starts with the cysteine, ends with the phenylalanine, and has 15 residues. Just CDR3 DNA is preserved here, 45 bases in frame from base 1. At the junction V is shortened by 0 bases and J by 0 bases, with 7 bases in between. In the germline V gene, CDR1 corresponds to SGDLS and CDR2 to YYNGEE. Sequenced material: PBMCs or T cells enriched from blood (not recorded which). The sequence links TRBV9 to TRBJ1-5; a tentative D call is TRBD1 (5 bases match). The receptor was isolated from a woman aged 40 to 50 who had recovered from COVID-19. The CDR3 amino acid sequence is: CASSVGGDSNQPQHF. The DNA sequence reads TGTGCCAGCAGCGTAGGGGGGGATAGCAATCAGCCCCAGCATTTT. The full variable domain, completed from the reference TRBV9 and TRBJ1-5 proteins outside the CDR3, reads DSGVTQTPKHLITATGQRVTLRCSPRSGDLSVYWYQQSLDQGLQFLIQYYNGEERAKGNILERFSAQQFPDLHSELNLSSLELGDSALYFCASSVGGDSNQPQHFGDGTRLSIL.